The rows below give T cell receptor beta chains drawn from one sample of a study of cytomegalovirus exposure and HLA in healthy donors. Repertoires were generated with immunoSEQ multiplex PCR, while TCRdb's copy carries only in-frame clones and drops some. Among 120,000 or so clones listed, 65% to 85% were seen once. Specimen: PBMCs. The source is a man aged 25 to 40 in good health and CMV-seropositive. CDR3s include the opening cysteine and the closing phenylalanine or tryptophan. The order of the fields is clone size, J gene, V gene, D gene, CDR3 DNA, CDR3 protein. The D gene is left open where the match is weak. Only part of the rows carry a size: once, few, many, or a class if the clone is expanded.

>NA|TRBJ2-5|TRBV11-3|TRBD1
TGTGCCAGCAGCTTAGCATTGGACAGGGTTGAGACCCAGTACTTC
CASSLALDRVETQYF
>NA|TRBJ2-5|TRBV15|TRBD1
TGTGCCACCAGCAGGGACAGGGAACGGACCCAGTACTTC
CATSRDRERTQYF
>NA|TRBJ2-7|TRBV7-9|NA
TGTGCCAGCAGCTTATTGTCGGGAGACGAGCAGTACTTC
CASSLLSGDEQYF
>NA|TRBJ1-5|TRBV19|TRBD1
TGTGCCAGTAGTACGCCCGGGACAGGGGCGCGACAGCCCCAGCATTTT
CASSTPGTGARQPQHF
>NA|TRBJ1-2|TRBV11-2|NA
TGTGCCAGCAGCTTTCGCAGGGGAGGCTACACCTTC
CASSFRRGGYTF
>NA|TRBJ1-6|TRBV7-2|TRBD1
TGTGCCAGCAGCCCTCGACAGGGAAATTCCCCCCTCCACTTT
CASSPRQGNSPLHF
>once|TRBJ2-5|TRBV5-1|NA
TGCGCCAGCAGCTTGGCATCCGAGACCCAGTACTTC
CASSLASETQYF
>NA|TRBJ2-3|TRBV10-3|NA
TGTGCCATCTCTGGGGGGATTGACACAGATACGCAGTATTTT
CAISGGIDTDTQYF
>NA|TRBJ2-7|TRBV9|TRBD1
TGTGCCAGCAGCGGATCAGGGGGCGCTGGGTACGAGCAGTACTTC
CASSGSGGAGYEQYF
>NA|TRBJ1-1|TRBV9|NA
TGTGCCAGCAGCGTAGGAGGAGGGGCGGTTGAAGCTTTCTTT
CASSVGGGAVEAFF
>NA|TRBJ2-7|TRBV25-1|TRBD1
TGTGCCAGCAGTGACCGCGTCCACTGGACAGGGACCTACGAGCAGTACTTC
CASSDRVHWTGTYEQYF
>NA|TRBJ2-5|TRBV5-1|TRBD2
TGCGCCAGCAGCTCGCTACTAGCGGGGATGCAAGAGACCCAGTACTTC
CASSSLLAGMQETQYF
>NA|TRBJ2-1|TRBV30|TRBD2
TGTGCCTGGAGTGGGATAGCGGGGAAGGGGTTTAATGAGCAGTTCTTC
CAWSGIAGKGFNEQFF
>NA|TRBJ1-5|TRBV6-5|NA
TGTGCCAGCAGTTCCTTGGGGGGTGTCAGGGCTCAGCCCCAGCATTTT
CASSSLGGVRAQPQHF
>NA|TRBJ2-1|TRBV5-6|NA
TGTGCCAGCAGCTTTCTGGCGGGACGGGGGAATGAGCAGTTCTTC
CASSFLAGRGNEQFF
>NA|TRBJ2-5|TRBV5-1|NA
TGCGCCAGCAGCTCCTACGGCGGGTTCCAAGAGACCCAGTACTTC
CASSSYGGFQETQYF
>NA|TRBJ1-5|TRBV7-6|NA
TGTGCCAACCGGGGCAATCAGCCCCAGCATTTT
CANRGNQPQHF
>NA|TRBJ2-5|TRBV9|NA
TGTGCCAGCACGAGGGGGTCTGAGTTCCAAGAGACCCAGTACTTC
CASTRGSEFQETQYF
>once|TRBJ2-6|TRBV19|NA
TGTGCCAGTAGTATAGGCGCCGTTGCTGGGGCCAACGTCCTGACTTTC
CASSIGAVAGANVLTF
>NA|TRBJ2-3|TRBV7-7|TRBD2
TGTGCCAGCAGCTTACAGGCGGGGGAAGGTGGTACGCAGTATTTT
CASSLQAGEGGTQYF